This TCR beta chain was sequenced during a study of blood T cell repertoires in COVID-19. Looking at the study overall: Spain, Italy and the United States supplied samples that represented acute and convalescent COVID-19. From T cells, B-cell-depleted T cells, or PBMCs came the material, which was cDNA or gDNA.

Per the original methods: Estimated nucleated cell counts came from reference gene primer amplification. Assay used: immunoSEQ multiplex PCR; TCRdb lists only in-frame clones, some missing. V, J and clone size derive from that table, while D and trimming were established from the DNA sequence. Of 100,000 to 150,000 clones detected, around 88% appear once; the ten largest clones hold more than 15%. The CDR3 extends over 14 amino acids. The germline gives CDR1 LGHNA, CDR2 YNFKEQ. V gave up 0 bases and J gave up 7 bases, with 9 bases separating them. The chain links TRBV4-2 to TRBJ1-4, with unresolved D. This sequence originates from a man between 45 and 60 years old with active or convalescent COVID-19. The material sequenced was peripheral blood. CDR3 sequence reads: CASSQDRPGEKLFF. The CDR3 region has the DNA TGTGCCAGCAGCCAAGATCGCCCGGGTGAAAAACTGTTTTTT.